The 30 T cell receptor beta chains listed next were all sequenced from one sample in a study of blood T cell repertoires in COVID-19. TCRdb's table, derived via immunoSEQ multiplex PCR, lists solely in-frame clones and lacks some. This repertoire shows 40,000 to 50,000 clones, 90% found once; its top ten account for under 6.5%. Sequencing input: peripheral blood. These receptors were collected from a man in his sixties or seventies with acute or convalescent COVID-19.

The V and J genes are TRBV5-1 and TRBJ2-1; D remains ambiguous. The CDR3 length is 14 residues. Germline assignment: CDR1 SGHRS and CDR2 YFSETQ. V was clipped by 0 bases and J by 5 bases, with 9 bases between them. CDR3 in amino acids: CASSLGLLNNEQFF. DNA for the CDR3: TGCGCCAGCAGCTTGGGGCTCTTAAACAATGAGCAGTTCTTC.

This chain joins TRBV7-2 and TRBJ2-7; 7 positions match TRBD1. Looked up from germline, CDR1 is SGHTA and CDR2 is FQGNSA. Losses at the gene ends were 0 bases for V and 0 bases for J; bases not matched to a gene: 2. The length of the CDR3 is 15 residues. The CDR3 bases are TGTGCCAGCAGCTTAGCCAGGGACAGCTCCTACGAGCAGTACTTC. Protein sequence: CASSLARDSSYEQYF.

V and J are TRBV6-2 or TRBV6-3 and TRBJ1-5; possibly TRBD1 for D (5 bases). The CDR3 consists of 16 residues. Looked up from germline, CDR1 is MNHEY and CDR2 is SVGEGT. V lost 0 bases to trimming and J lost 1 base, with 10 bases between them. CDR3 sequence: CASSYSSGLSNQPQHF. CDR3 coding DNA: TGTGCCAGCAGTTACTCTTCAGGGTTAAGCAATCAGCCCCAGCATTTT.

V and J are TRBV18 and TRBJ2-1; 11 bases are shared with TRBD2. The J segment lost 8 bases and the V segment lost 3 bases, leaving 3 bases of the junction unmatched. The CDR3 has 14 residues. Germline lookup yields CDR1 KGHSH and CDR2 LQKENI. The CDR3 is CASSPGLAVYEQFF. DNA of the CDR3: TGTGCCAGCTCACCGGGACTAGCGGTGTATGAGCAGTTCTTC.

The rearrangement links TRBV6-6 to TRBJ2-7, with 12 positions matching TRBD2. V was pared by 4 bases and J by 7 bases, with 5 bases of the junction left unmatched. Germline V gene sequence: CDR1 MNHNY, CDR2 SVGAGI (reference sequence). This CDR3 is 14 amino acids long. The CDR3 loop reads CASSWTSGVEEQYF. The CDR3 nucleotides read TGTGCCAGCAGTTGGACTAGCGGGGTCGAAGAGCAGTACTTC.

V is TRBV7-7 and J is TRBJ1-1; a possible D gene is TRBD1 (6 bases). Germline V gives CDR1 SSHAT, CDR2 FNYEAQ (reference sequence). The CDR3 is made up of 13 amino acids. V was trimmed by 1 base and J by 6 bases, leaving 9 bases between them. For the CDR3, the DNA is TGTGCCAGCAGCTTAGGGCAGGGGTCTGAAGCTTTCTTT. Translation: CASSLGQGSEAFF. The full variable domain, in which reference TRBV7-7 and TRBJ1-1 provide the parts outside the CDR3, is GAGVSQSPRYKVTKRGQDVTLRCDPISSHATLYWYQQALGQGPEFLTYFNYEAQPDKSGLPSDRFSAERPEGSISTLTIQRTEQRDSAMYRCASSLGQGSEAFFGQGTRLTVV.

This clone was counted once. V is TRBV7-2 and J is TRBJ2-7, with 9 bases aligning to TRBD1. This CDR3 has 15 amino acids. Germline CDR1 is SGHTA and CDR2 is FQGNSA. J lost 6 bases, V lost 4 bases, and 10 bases had no gene match. The CDR3 is CASSSTYGTGFEQYF. The CDR3 DNA reads as TGTGCCAGCAGCTCCACCTACGGGACAGGGTTCGAGCAGTACTTC.

The chain recombines TRBV15 with TRBJ1-1; the match to TRBD1 covers 10 bases. The CDR3 extends over 14 amino acids. The germline V gene has CDR1 LNHNV and CDR2 YYDKDF (reference sequence). The V segment lost 2 bases and the J segment 6 bases; nucleotides outside the gene matches: 3. The CDR3: CATSRPGTGAEAFF. Written as DNA, the CDR3 is TGTGCCACCAGCAGACCCGGGACAGGGGCTGAAGCTTTCTTT.

This clone was recorded only once. The chain uses TRBV7-2 and TRBJ1-1, with 7 bases fitting TRBD1. This CDR3 has 14 residues. Germline values: CDR1 SGHTA, CDR2 FQGNSA. V was pared by 1 base and J by 5 bases, with 4 bases of the junction left unmatched. The CDR3 spells CASSLGGQVTEAFF. DNA of the CDR3: TGTGCCAGCAGCTTAGGTGGACAGGTAACTGAAGCTTTCTTT.

The chain couples TRBV29-1 to TRBJ1-2; the D gene is possibly TRBD1 (6 bases). Trimming removed 0 bases at V and 5 bases at J, with 16 bases between. The germline CDR1 and CDR2 sequences are SQVTM and ANQGSEA. The CDR3 has 15 amino acids. The DNA for the CDR3 is TGCAGCGTTGAAGAAAGCCGGACAGACTTTTATGGCTACACCTTC. Translating gives CSVEESRTDFYGYTF.

This chain links TRBV4-2 with TRBJ2-7, with D possibly matching TRBD1 (5 bases). The CDR3 loop spans 15 amino acids. Trimming stripped 1 base from V and 1 base from J, with 11 bases between. Germline V lookup: CDR1 LGHNA, CDR2 YNFKEQ. In DNA form, the CDR3 reads TGTGCCAGCAGCCAAGCCGACAGTCCTTCCTACGAGCAGTACTTC. Its protein product is CASSQADSPSYEQYF.

The chain links TRBV5-8 to TRBJ1-2; 7 nucleotides align to TRBD1. The CDR3 has 16 residues. V lost 4 bases to trimming and J lost 1 base; unmatched junction nucleotides: 10. CDR1 is SGHTS and CDR2 is YDEGEE in the germline V gene. The CDR3 loop is CASSRILTGLNYGYTF. As DNA, the CDR3 is TGTGCCAGCAGCCGAATCTTGACAGGGCTTAACTATGGCTACACCTTC.

The CDR3 loop reads CASSRTGRNTEAFF. The CDR3 DNA sequence: TGTGCCAGCAGCCGGACAGGGAGGAACACTGAAGCTTTCTTT. The chain carries TRBV6-2 or TRBV6-3 and TRBJ1-1, with 8 bases lining up with TRBD1. The CDR3 is 14 amino acids. Germline CDR1 is MNHEY and CDR2 is SVGEGT. V lost 6 bases to trimming and J lost 1 base; unmatched junction nucleotides: 4.

The V gene is TRBV19, the J gene TRBJ1-5; tentatively, D is TRBD1 (5 bases). Looked up from germline, CDR1 is LNHDA and CDR2 is SQIVND (reference sequence). V was pared by 7 bases and J by 0 bases, with 13 bases between. This CDR3 is built from 15 residues. Written as DNA, the CDR3 is TGTGCCAGTACCGTGGGGGGTTATAGCAATCAGCCCCAGCATTTT. Amino acid sequence: CASTVGGYSNQPQHF. Based on the CDR3 plus reference TRBV19 and TRBJ1-5, the full variable domain is DGGITQSPKYLFRKEGQNVTLSCEQNLNHDAMYWYRQDPGQGLRLIYYSQIVNDFQKGDIAEGYSVSREKKESFPLTVTSAQKNPTAFYLCASTVGGYSNQPQHFGDGTRLSIL.

The V call is TRBV18, the J call TRBJ1-1, with 7 positions matching TRBD1. Germline assignment: CDR1 KGHSH and CDR2 LQKENI. The CDR3 spans 14 residues. Losses at the gene ends were 2 bases for V and 9 bases for J; bases not matched to a gene: 9. CDR3 amino acids: CASSPARGQFKAFF. The CDR3 DNA reads TGTGCCAGCTCACCAGCGAGGGGACAGTTCAAAGCTTTCTTT. The variable domain in full, with the rest retrieved from reference TRBV18 and TRBJ1-1, is NAGVMQNPRHLVRRRGQEARLRCSPMKGHSHVYWYRQLPEEGLKFMVYLQKENIIDESGMPKERFSAEFPKEGPSILRIQQVVRGDSAAYFCASSPARGQFKAFFGQGTRLTVV.

J is TRBJ2-2 and V is TRBV24-1, with D tentatively TRBD2 (5 bases). Germline V lookup: CDR1 KGHDR, CDR2 SFDVKD. The CDR3 consists of 12 residues. V lost 7 bases, J lost 6 bases, and 8 bases lay in between. For the CDR3, the DNA is TGTGCCACCAGAGACGGGGCCGGGGAGCTGTTTTTT. It translates to CATRDGAGELFF.

CDR3 in amino acids: CASSRLVGEQYF. CDR3 DNA sequence: TGTGCCAGCAGCCGACTAGTGGGGGAGCAGTACTTC. This chain connects TRBV3-1 (or the pseudogene TRBV3-2) to TRBJ2-7, with D possibly TRBD2 on 6 matching bases. CDR3 length: 12 amino acids. CDR1 and CDR2 (germline): LGHDT, YNNKEL (reference sequence). Trimming stripped 4 bases from V and 7 bases from J, with 11 bases between.

CDR3 amino acids: CAISDRGQPDTQYF. CDR3 DNA sequence: TGTGCCATCAGTGACAGGGGGCAACCAGATACGCAGTATTTT. V and J are TRBV10-3 and TRBJ2-3, with TRBD1 matching over 8 bases. Germline CDR1 ENHRY, CDR2 SYGVKD. The CDR3 has 14 residues. Germline trimming cut 3 bases from V and 4 bases from J; bases unmatched to any gene: 3.

The chain couples TRBV5-1 to TRBJ1-5; 7 positions agree with TRBD1. Germline V gives CDR1 SGHRS, CDR2 YFSETQ. The length of the CDR3 is 15 residues. Trimming cost V 4 bases and J 4 bases; bases outside gene matches: 8. The DNA for the CDR3 is TGCGCCAGCAGCCCCTGGACAGGCGAGAATCAGCCCCAGCATTTT. Protein product: CASSPWTGENQPQHF.

The genes are TRBV4-1 and TRBJ2-7, with a tentative D call TRBD2 (6 bases). This CDR3 is 16 amino acids long. The V gene lost 3 bases and the J gene lost 7 bases, with 22 bases spanning the gap. CDR1 and CDR2 (germline): MGHRA, YSYEKL. CDR3 nucleotide sequence: TGCGCCAGCAGCCAGGGGGTTGCGGGGCAGGCTGGGGAGCAGTACTTC. Amino acid sequence: CASSQGVAGQAGEQYF.

J is TRBJ1-1 and V is TRBV4-3, with 12 positions matching TRBD1. There are 17 residues in the CDR3. Trimming took 0 bases from V and 11 from J; bases not matched to a gene: 13. Per the germline V gene, CDR1 is LGHNA and CDR2 is YSLEER. The CDR3 protein is CASSQDIGRDRGLRAFF. The DNA of the CDR3 is TGCGCCAGCAGCCAAGATATCGGCCGGGACAGGGGGCTGAGGGCTTTCTTT.

V and J are TRBV4-3 and TRBJ1-6, with a possible D match to TRBD1 (6 bases). The V end was cut by 4 bases, the J end by 6 bases, with 10 bases between. The CDR3 sequence is 14 residues long. In germline, CDR1 is LGHNA, CDR2 YSLEER. CDR3 region: CASSLGQFNSPLHF. CDR3 in DNA: TGCGCCAGCAGCCTTGGACAGTTTAATTCACCCCTCCACTTT.

The genes are TRBV19 and TRBJ1-5, with D unclear. The V end lost 5 bases, the J end lost 1 base, and 12 bases lay between the germline ends. This CDR3 comprises 15 residues. Germline V gene data show CDR1 as LNHDA and CDR2 as SQIVND (reference sequence). CDR3 in amino acids: CASSYRDSSNQPQHF. Here the CDR3 DNA reads TGTGCCAGTAGTTATCGGGATTCGAGCAATCAGCCCCAGCATTTT.

The V and J genes are TRBV11-2 and TRBJ2-1; TRBD1 aligns across 9 bases. V lost 5 bases to trimming and J lost 10 bases; unmatched junction nucleotides: 3. From germline, CDR1 is SGHAT and CDR2 FQNNGV. The CDR3 loop spans 12 amino acids. CDR3 bases: TGTGCCAGCAGCCCTGGACAGGGGGAGCAGTTCTTC. Residues: CASSPGQGEQFF.

The chain carries TRBV6-6 and TRBJ1-2; TRBD1 matches 7 bases. Losses at the gene ends were 6 bases for V and 4 bases for J; bases not matched to a gene: 11. Germline V lookup: CDR1 MNHNY, CDR2 SVGAGI (reference sequence). The CDR3 extends over 15 amino acids. CDR3 nucleotides: TGTGCCAGCAGACCCCGGGACAGAGAGCGCTATGGCTACACCTTC. Residues: CASRPRDRERYGYTF.

The chain couples TRBV5-4 to TRBJ1-1; 7 bases are a match to TRBD1. The V and J ends lost 3 bases and 11 bases, in that order; junction bases with no gene match: 10. The germline gives CDR1 SGHNT, CDR2 YYREEE (reference sequence). The CDR3 sequence is 13 residues long. CDR3 in DNA: TGTGCCAGCAGCTCCAACATACAGGGGCAGGCTTTCTTT. This encodes CASSSNIQGQAFF.

The chain employs TRBV23-1 and TRBJ1-2; 9 bases are a match to TRBD1. TRBV23-1 is reported as an ORF; its role is uncertain. Losses at the gene ends were 2 bases for V and 2 bases for J; bases not matched to a gene: 6. The CDR3 length is 16 residues. CDR3 loop: CASSQPTGTGNYGYTF. The CDR3 nucleotides are TGCGCCAGCAGTCAACCTACCGGGACAGGGAACTATGGCTACACCTTC.

The chain couples TRBV24-1 to TRBJ2-3, with 8 bases fitting TRBD2. V was pared by 4 bases and J by 3 bases, with 8 bases of the junction left unmatched. The CDR3 length is 16 residues. Germline CDR1 KGHDR, CDR2 SFDVKD. CDR3 protein: CATSDPFRGGTDTQYF. CDR3 bases: TGTGCCACCAGTGACCCCTTTCGGGGGGGGACAGATACGCAGTATTTT.

The genes are TRBV6-4 and TRBJ1-2; no clear D. The germline V gene encodes CDR1 MRHNA and CDR2 SNTAGT. V lost 6 bases, J lost 0 bases, and 11 bases lay in between. The CDR3 covers 14 residues. The DNA of the CDR3 is TGTGCCAGCAGCCCGGAGCCAGCTAACTATGGCTACACCTTC. This gives the protein CASSPEPANYGYTF.

J is TRBJ1-4 and V is TRBV19, with 7 bases matching TRBD1. The CDR3 length is 16 residues. Germline CDR1 is LNHDA and CDR2 is SQIVND (reference sequence). J lost 7 bases, V lost 5 bases, and 13 bases had no gene match. The CDR3 loop is CASSPPGTVWGEKLFF. DNA for the CDR3: TGTGCCAGTAGTCCTCCCGGGACAGTTTGGGGTGAAAAACTGTTTTTT. Together with reference TRBV19 and TRBJ1-4, the CDR3 gives the full variable domain: DGGITQSPKYLFRKEGQNVTLSCEQNLNHDAMYWYRQDPGQGLRLIYYSQIVNDFQKGDIAEGYSVSREKKESFPLTVTSAQKNPTAFYLCASSPPGTVWGEKLFFGSGTQLSVL.